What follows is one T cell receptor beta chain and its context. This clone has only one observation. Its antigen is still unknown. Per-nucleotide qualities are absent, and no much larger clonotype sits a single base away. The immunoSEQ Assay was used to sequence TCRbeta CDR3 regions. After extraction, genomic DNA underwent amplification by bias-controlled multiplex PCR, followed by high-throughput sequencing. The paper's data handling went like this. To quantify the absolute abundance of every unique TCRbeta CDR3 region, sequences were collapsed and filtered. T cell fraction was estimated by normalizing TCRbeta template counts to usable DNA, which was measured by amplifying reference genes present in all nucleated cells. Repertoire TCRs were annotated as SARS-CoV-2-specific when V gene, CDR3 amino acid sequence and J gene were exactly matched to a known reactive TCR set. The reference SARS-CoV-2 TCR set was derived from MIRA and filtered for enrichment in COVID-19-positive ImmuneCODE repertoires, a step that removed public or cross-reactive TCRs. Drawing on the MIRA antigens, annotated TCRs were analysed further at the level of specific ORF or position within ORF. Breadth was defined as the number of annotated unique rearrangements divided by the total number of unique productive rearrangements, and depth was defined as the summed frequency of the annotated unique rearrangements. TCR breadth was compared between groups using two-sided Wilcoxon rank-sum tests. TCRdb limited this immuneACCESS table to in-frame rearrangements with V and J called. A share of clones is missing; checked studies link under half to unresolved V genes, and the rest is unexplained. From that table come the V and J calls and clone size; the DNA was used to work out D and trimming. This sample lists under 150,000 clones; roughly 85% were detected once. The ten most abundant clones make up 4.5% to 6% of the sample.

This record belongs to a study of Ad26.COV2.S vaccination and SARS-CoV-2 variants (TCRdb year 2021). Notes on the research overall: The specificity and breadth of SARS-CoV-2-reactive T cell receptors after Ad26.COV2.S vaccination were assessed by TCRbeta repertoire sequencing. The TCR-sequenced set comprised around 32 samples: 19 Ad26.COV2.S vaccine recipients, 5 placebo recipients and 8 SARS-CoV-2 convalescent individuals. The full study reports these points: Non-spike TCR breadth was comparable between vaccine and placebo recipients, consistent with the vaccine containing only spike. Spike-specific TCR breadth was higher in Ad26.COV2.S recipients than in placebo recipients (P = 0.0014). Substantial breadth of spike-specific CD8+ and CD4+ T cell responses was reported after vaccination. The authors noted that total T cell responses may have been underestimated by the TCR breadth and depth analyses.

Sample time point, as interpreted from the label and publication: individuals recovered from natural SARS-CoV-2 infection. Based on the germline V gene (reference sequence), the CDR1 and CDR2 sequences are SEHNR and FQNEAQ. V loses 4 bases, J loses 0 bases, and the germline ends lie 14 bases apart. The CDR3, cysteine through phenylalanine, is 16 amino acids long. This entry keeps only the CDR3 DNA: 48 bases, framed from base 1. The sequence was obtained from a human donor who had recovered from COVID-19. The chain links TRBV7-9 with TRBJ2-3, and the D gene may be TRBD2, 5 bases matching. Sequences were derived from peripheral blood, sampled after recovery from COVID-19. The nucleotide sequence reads TGTGCCAGCAGCTACCCTCGCGGGCCTAGCACAGATACGCAGTATTTT. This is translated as CASSYPRGPSTDTQYF.